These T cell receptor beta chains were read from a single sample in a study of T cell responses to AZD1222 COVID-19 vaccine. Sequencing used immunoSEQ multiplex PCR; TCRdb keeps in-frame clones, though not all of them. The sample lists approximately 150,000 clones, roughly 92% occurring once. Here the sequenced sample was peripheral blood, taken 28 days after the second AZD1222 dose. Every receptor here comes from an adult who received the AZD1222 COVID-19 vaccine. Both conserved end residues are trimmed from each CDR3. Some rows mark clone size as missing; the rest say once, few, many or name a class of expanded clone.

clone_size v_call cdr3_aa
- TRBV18 ASSRNHAYTEAF
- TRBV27 ASSFSGTRNQPQH
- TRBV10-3 AITATGDGYT
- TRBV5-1 ASSPGASGSYNEQF
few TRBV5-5 ASSLEDWNTEAF
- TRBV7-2 ASSFGQGLGYT
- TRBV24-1 ATSDPNRYTRGNTIY
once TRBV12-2 ASRAYGTACEFANQPQH
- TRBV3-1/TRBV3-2 ASSHPAGTRYLYEQF
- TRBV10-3 AISEPRSSSYEQY
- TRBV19 ASTLGGVGAPYGYT
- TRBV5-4 ASSLGGNYGYT
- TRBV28 ASKTGSVQPQH
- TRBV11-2 ASSEAGILNTGELF
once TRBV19 ASSMEGGYT
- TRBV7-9 ASSSVAGRGDTQY
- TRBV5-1 ASSPVVADTQY
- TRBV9 ASSGGQGIYGYT
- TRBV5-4 ASSSPTYEQY
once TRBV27 ASSWGSNQPQH
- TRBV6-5 ASDRASSPLH
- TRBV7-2 ASSSEPGQRDEQY
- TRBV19 ASSPDRGSTDTQY
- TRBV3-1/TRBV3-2 ASSQGRQGFSEQY
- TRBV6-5 ASSRTGINYGYT
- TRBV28 ASSPPRGRGYSGANVLT
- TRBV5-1 ASSPGRSPSGNTIY
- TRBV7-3 ASSQDGRPNTEAF
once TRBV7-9 ASTLQGQANYGYT
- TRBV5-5 ASSLWAQNTEAF
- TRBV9 ASSVAGLATPDEQY
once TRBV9 ASNAGANVLT
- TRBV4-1 ASSQPGTSQYNEQF
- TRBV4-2 ASSQGAAGNYGYT
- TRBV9 ASSRNDGTAYEQY
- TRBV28 ASGLQGKNEKLF
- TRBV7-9 ASSHTGRKETQY
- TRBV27 ASRYQGHDDLNSPLH